This entry lists 29 T cell receptor beta chains sequenced from one sample in a study of shared clonotypes between healthy human individuals (TCRdb year 2020). The method was the immunoSEQ multiplex PCR assay. TCRdb's version of the immuneACCESS table is confined to in-frame rearrangements and falls short of the full clone set. An unresolved V gene accounts for under half of the shortfall where checked; the remainder is of unknown origin. In this sample the table shows 530,000 or so clones, 75% to 80% of which occur a single time. The biggest ten clones account for approximately 12% of the sample. The sample comprised PBMCs. Receptor source: a woman aged 40 to 50 in good health. Some clones in this sample may be carry-over from other donors' samples.

The gene calls are TRBV27 and TRBJ1-1; weak D call: TRBD1 (5 bases). This CDR3 is built from 16 residues. CDR1 and CDR2 (germline): MNHEY, SMNVEV (reference sequence). V lost 5 bases and J 3 bases, leaving 19 bases between the germline ends. CDR3 in amino acids: CASSQRFRVRDTEAFF. CDR3 nucleotide sequence: TGTGCCAGCAGTCAACGATTCAGGGTAAGGGACACTGAAGCTTTCTTT.

The chain joins TRBV27 to TRBJ2-3; 10 bases agree with TRBD2. Germline assignment: CDR1 MNHEY and CDR2 SMNVEV (reference sequence). V shed 6 bases, J shed 3 bases, and the junction held 15 bases outside the gene matches. This CDR3 comprises 18 residues. In nucleotides, the CDR3 is TGTGCCAGCAGCCTGACAGCGGGAGGGCTGGATGGGACAGATACGCAGTATTTT. Translated: CASSLTAGGLDGTDTQYF.

The chain uses TRBV7-3 and TRBJ2-3; 9 bases are shared with TRBD1. J lost 2 bases, V lost 3 bases, and 3 bases had no gene match. CDR3 length equals 15 residues. Germline assignment: CDR1 SGHTA and CDR2 FQGTGA. The CDR3 sequence is CASSLDRGSTDTQYF. The DNA of the CDR3 is TGTGCCAGCAGCTTGGACAGGGGATCCACAGATACGCAGTATTTT.

V gene TRBV19 combines with J gene TRBJ2-7, with 10 bases that match TRBD1. CDR1 and CDR2 (germline): LNHDA, SQIVND (reference sequence). V shed 4 bases, J shed 3 bases, and the junction held 9 bases outside the gene matches. The CDR3 runs to 16 residues. For the CDR3, the DNA is TGTGCCAGTAGTACAGACCCCGGGACAGGGGACTACGAGCAGTACTTC. Translated, it gives CASSTDPGTGDYEQYF.

The chain is built from TRBV10-3 and TRBJ2-2, with a weak D call TRBD2 (6 bases). This CDR3 contains 15 residues. Deletions cut 5 bases from V and 6 bases from J, with 16 bases between. The V gene's germline CDR1 is ENHRY and CDR2 SYGVKD. The CDR3 DNA reads as TGTGCCATCAGTAACTACCAACTAGCTGCCGGGGAGCTGTTTTTT. Amino acids: CAISNYQLAAGELFF.

J is TRBJ2-5 and V is TRBV30; 13 positions match TRBD2. TRBJ2-7 explains the end of the DNA better; the J call may be wrong. The CDR3 spans 16 residues. Germline lookup yields CDR1 GTSNPN and CDR2 SVGIG (reference sequence). Written as DNA, the CDR3 is TGTGCCTCCCGGACTAGCGGGAGTTCCTTTAGCTACGAGCAGTACTTC. Its protein is CASRTSGSSFSYEQYF.

This chain uses TRBV28 with TRBJ1-1, with 7 nucleotides matching TRBD1. CDR3 length: 14 residues. From germline, CDR1 is MDHEN and CDR2 SYDVKM. Trimming took 5 bases from V and 7 from J; bases not matched to a gene: 10. As DNA, the CDR3 is TGTGCCAGCAGTGCAGGGGGTTCGACGGTTGAAGCTTTCTTT. Its protein product is CASSAGGSTVEAFF.

The V gene is TRBV6-5, the J gene TRBJ1-1; tentatively, D is TRBD1 (5 bases). The length of the CDR3 is 14 residues. CDR1 is MNHEY, CDR2 SVGAGI, per germline. Trimming cost V 6 bases and J 3 bases, with 14 bases left between them. The DNA of the CDR3 is TGTGCCAGCAGGGGCCAAACAGGAGACACTGAAGCTTTCTTT. Its translation is CASRGQTGDTEAFF.

This clone occurred a few times. This rearrangement joins TRBV7-9 to TRBJ1-5; D remains ambiguous. CDR3 length: 15 residues. The germline V gene has CDR1 SEHNR and CDR2 FQNEAQ (reference sequence). Trimming left V 5 bases short and J 3 bases short, with 14 bases between. CDR3 nucleotides: TGTGCCAGCAGCCCCGGCGGACGGGACAATCAGCCCCAGCATTTT. Its protein is CASSPGGRDNQPQHF.

The rearrangement uses TRBV5-4 and TRBJ2-5; a possible D gene is TRBD2 (6 bases). CDR1 and CDR2 (germline): SGHNT, YYREEE (reference sequence). Trimming left V 4 bases short and J 5 bases short, with 18 bases between. The CDR3 has 15 residues. The CDR3: CASSPAGGAEETQYF. Written as DNA, the CDR3 is TGTGCCAGCAGCCCGGCAGGAGGGGCGGAGGAGACCCAGTACTTC.

V gene TRBV28 combines with J gene TRBJ1-6; weak D call: TRBD1 (5 bases). Between the trimmed V and J ends, which lost 1 base and 10 bases, there was a span of 14 bases. This CDR3 is 15 amino acids long. Germline values: CDR1 MDHEN, CDR2 SYDVKM. The CDR3 here is CASSLSAGTRSPLHF. The DNA of the CDR3 is TGTGCCAGCAGTTTATCGGCAGGGACGAGATCACCCCTCCACTTT.

The chain links TRBV7-9 to TRBJ1-6, with a tentative D call TRBD1 (5 bases). The CDR3 runs to 13 residues. CDR1 and CDR2 from the germline V gene are SEHNR and FQNEAQ (reference sequence). Trimming pared 5 bases from V and 7 bases from J, leaving 9 bases between. The CDR3 sequence: CASSPPGNSPLHF. The CDR3 DNA reads as TGTGCCAGCAGCCCGCCAGGGAATTCACCCCTCCACTTT.

This rearrangement joins TRBV6-1 to TRBJ2-2; D is uncertain. V lost 3 bases and J lost 6, with 14 bases in between. Germline V gene sequence: CDR1 MNHNS, CDR2 SASEGT. This CDR3 is 15 amino acids long. CDR3 residues: CASSDMGSPAGELFF. The CDR3 DNA follows: TGTGCCAGCAGTGATATGGGATCACCGGCCGGGGAGCTGTTTTTT.

The chain links TRBV4-3 to TRBJ1-1; no clear D gene. This CDR3 region has 14 residues. The germline gives CDR1 LGHNA, CDR2 YSLEER. Trimming cost V 1 base and J 4 bases, with 10 bases left between them. The CDR3 loop is CASSQAWKGTEAFF. DNA for the CDR3: TGCGCCAGCAGCCAAGCGTGGAAGGGCACTGAAGCTTTCTTT.

The table lists this clone with a few counts. The rearrangement links TRBV4-2 to TRBJ2-2, with 8 bases lining up with TRBD2. CDR1 and CDR2 (germline): LGHNA, YNFKEQ. CDR3 length equals 15 residues. With V trimmed by 0 bases and J by 5 bases, 2 bases remained unmatched. CDR3 protein: CASSQDGLATGELFF. In DNA form, the CDR3 reads TGTGCCAGCAGCCAAGACGGACTAGCTACCGGGGAGCTGTTTTTT.

The chain uses TRBV10-3 and TRBJ1-1; maybe TRBD1 (5 bases). The CDR3 totals 13 residues. Germline-derived CDR1 and CDR2 are ENHRY and SYGVKD. Trimming took off 5 bases at V and 1 base at J, with 8 bases between the two ends. Here the CDR3 DNA reads TGTGCCATCAGTCCTACAGGGAACACTGAAGCTTTCTTT. It yields the protein CAISPTGNTEAFF.

The rearrangement uses TRBV9 and TRBJ1-3; possible D gene TRBD1, 5 bases. The CDR3 has 17 amino acids. CDR1 SGDLS and CDR2 YYNGEE come from the germline V gene. The ends were cut back, 0 bases at V and 0 bases at J, with 13 bases in the middle. CDR3 bases: TGTGCCAGCAGCGTAGGTGGGACCGACCCCTCTGGAAACACCATATATTTT. Translated, it gives CASSVGGTDPSGNTIYF.

In its sample, this clone was seen once. The V and J genes are TRBV5-1 and TRBJ1-4, with 7 bases aligning to TRBD1. Germline CDR1 reads SGHRS; CDR2 reads YFSETQ. The CDR3 extends over 15 amino acids. Trimming removed 2 bases from V and 8 bases from J; junction bases left unmatched: 9. DNA for the CDR3: TGCGCCAGCAGCTTTACAGGGGACGTGGAGGAAAAACTGTTTTTT. This sequence encodes CASSFTGDVEEKLFF. The variable domain in full, completed from reference TRBV5-1 and TRBJ1-4, reads KAGVTQTPRYLIKTRGQQVTLSCSPISGHRSVSWYQQTPGQGLQFLFEYFSETQRNKGNFPGRFSGRQFSNSRSEMNVSTLELGDSALYLCASSFTGDVEEKLFFGSGTQLSVL.

This rearrangement joins TRBV30 to TRBJ2-7; a possible D gene is TRBD1 (8 bases). Between the trimmed V and J ends, which lost 2 bases and 3 bases, there was a span of 23 bases. The CDR3 has 17 residues. Germline assignment: CDR1 GTSNPN and CDR2 SVGIG (reference sequence). Written as DNA, the CDR3 is TGTGCCTGGAGTCCAACAGGGGGGGTTCGGGTTGACTACGAGCAGTACTTC. Translated, it gives CAWSPTGGVRVDYEQYF.

This chain links TRBV10-1 with TRBJ2-6, with 7 bases lining up with TRBD1. The J segment lost 0 bases and the V segment lost 7 bases, leaving 24 bases of the junction unmatched. CDR1 and CDR2 (germline): WNHNN, SYGVQD (reference sequence). The CDR3 runs 22 residues. CDR3 sequence reads: CASKRVKGTDPGLRSGANVLTF. The CDR3, as DNA: TGCGCCAGCAAAAGGGTAAAGGGGACAGATCCTGGTCTTCGCTCTGGGGCCAACGTCCTGACTTTC.

The sample holds many counts of this clone. The sample has other DNA sequences that encode this CDR3 too. The chain employs TRBV2 and TRBJ1-5; 9 positions match TRBD1. V gave up 5 bases and J gave up 6 bases; unmatched junction bases: 5. The CDR3 totals 14 residues. Germline lookup yields CDR1 SNHLY and CDR2 FYNNEI. The CDR3 DNA is TGTGCCAGCAGTTCTGACAGGGGGATTCAGCCCCAGCATTTT. This sequence encodes CASSSDRGIQPQHF.

The chain links TRBV10-3 to TRBJ1-3; unclear D gene. This CDR3 has 13 amino acids. Between the trimmed V and J ends, which lost 6 bases and 3 bases, there was a span of 9 bases. Germline assignment: CDR1 ENHRY and CDR2 SYGVKD. The CDR3 DNA reads TGTGCCATCAGCGAGGGCCTTGGAAACACCATATATTTT. Amino acids: CAISEGLGNTIYF.

This clone was seen a single time. A much larger clonotype is one base distant, so this may be a read error. In the same sample, other DNA sequences code for this CDR3. This chain joins TRBV5-1 and TRBJ2-1, with 10 bases aligning to TRBD2. The CDR3 is 14 amino acids. From germline, CDR1 is SGHRS and CDR2 YFSETQ. Trimming removed 2 bases from V and 5 bases from J; junction bases left unmatched: 1. The CDR3 region is CASSFLAGDNEQFF. CDR3 sequence (DNA): TGCGCCAGCAGCTTCCTAGCGGGAGACAATGAGCAGTTCTTC.

CDR3 in amino acids: CASSRFGDEQFF. DNA for the CDR3: TGTGCCAGTAGTAGGTTTGGCGATGAGCAGTTCTTC. This rearrangement joins TRBV19 to TRBJ2-1, with D unresolved. Trimming cost V 4 bases and J 8 bases, with 9 bases left between them. Looked up from germline, CDR1 is LNHDA and CDR2 is SQIVND (reference sequence). The CDR3 is made up of 12 amino acids.

The rearrangement joins TRBV9 to TRBJ2-5; D ambiguous. V gave up 0 bases and J gave up 2 bases, with 8 bases separating them. From germline, CDR1 is SGDLS and CDR2 YYNGEE. The CDR3 has 14 amino acids. The CDR3: CASSVVSSQETQYF. The CDR3 bases are TGTGCCAGCAGCGTAGTCTCTAGTCAAGAGACCCAGTACTTC.

This clone was counted only a few times. V is TRBV7-8 and J is TRBJ2-3; D might be TRBD2 (5 bases). The CDR3 length is 13 residues. Deletions cut 5 bases from V and 6 bases from J, with 12 bases between. Germline assignment: CDR1 SGHVS and CDR2 FQNEAQ. CDR3 residues: CASSAGPWDTQYF. The CDR3 nucleotides are TGTGCCAGCAGCGCGGGCCCATGGGATACGCAGTATTTT. Full variable domain (rest looked up from reference TRBV7-8 and TRBJ2-3): GAGVSQSPRYKVAKRGQDVALRCDPISGHVSLFWYQQALGQGPEFLTYFQNEAQLDKSGLPSDRFFAERPEGSVSTLKIQRTQQEDSAVYLCASSAGPWDTQYFGPGTRLTVL.

The chain has TRBV28 and TRBJ2-3; D might be TRBD1 (5 bases). CDR3 size: 15 residues. The V and J ends lost 3 bases and 0 bases respectively, with 10 bases between them. Germline V lookup: CDR1 MDHEN, CDR2 SYDVKM. The CDR3 protein is CASSFGHSSTDTQYF. CDR3 sequence (DNA): TGTGCCAGCAGTTTTGGACACTCAAGCACAGATACGCAGTATTTT.

The DNA of the CDR3 is TGTGCCTGGAGTTCGACAGGGACTATGTTAGGGAGCAATCAGCCCCAGCATTTT. This codes for CAWSSTGTMLGSNQPQHF. V gene TRBV30 combines with J gene TRBJ1-5; 7 bases match TRBD1. There are 18 residues in the CDR3. Germline CDR1 is GTSNPN and CDR2 is SVGIG (reference sequence). V was pared by 2 bases and J by 1 base, with 14 bases of the junction left unmatched.

This chain uses TRBV7-2 with TRBJ2-3, with D perhaps being TRBD1 or TRBD2 (6 bases each). CDR1 is SGHTA and CDR2 is FQGNSA in the germline V gene. Trimming pared 3 bases from V and 6 bases from J, leaving 10 bases between. The CDR3 length is 13 residues. Written as DNA, the CDR3 is TGTGCCAGCAGCTTGGGGGGCGCGGATACGCAGTATTTT. Translation: CASSLGGADTQYF.